This TCR beta chain derives from a study of blood T cell repertoires in COVID-19. For the study at large: COVID-19 samples from acute and convalescent phases originated in the United States, Italy and Spain.

In the original processing: Reference gene primer amplification gave estimated nucleated cell counts. The repertoire was sequenced with immunoSEQ multiplex PCR; TCRdb's copy has only in-frame clones and lacks some. V and J calls and clone size are those listed in that table; D and trimming were worked out from the DNA. The sample consists of about 130,000 clones, around 83% of them appearing once. The length of the CDR3 is 13 residues. The germline CDR1 and CDR2 sequences are LGHNA and YSLEER. V lost 3 bases and J 1 base, leaving 6 bases between the germline ends. The specimen was peripheral blood. This sequence was found in a human donor in a cohort sampled during active COVID-19. This chain connects TRBV4-3 to TRBJ1-1, with a tentative D call TRBD1 (5 bases). CDR3 sequence (DNA): TGCGCCAGCAGCCAGACAGCGAACACTGAAGCTTTCTTT. Protein product: CASSQTANTEAFF.